This T cell receptor (beta chain) came from a study of cytomegalovirus exposure and HLA in healthy donors. Per the germline V gene, CDR1 is SGHRS and CDR2 is YFSETQ. J gave up 2 bases and V 4 bases, and 10 bases lay outside the gene matches. The CDR3 loop spans 16 amino acids. Overall study findings and caveats: Reportedly, a later analysis found an Asian-associated ancestry cluster had fewer N-insertions than the approximately 700-donor mean.

In the case of this clone: Antigen specificity is unknown.

The PCR used 60 Vbeta and 13 Jbeta primers. The table came from immunoSEQ multiplex PCR; TCRdb's copy has only in-frame clones and leaves some out. Here the sample spans about 43,000 clones, 65% to 85% being singletons. The clonotype was recovered from a man between 50 and 59 years old in good health and CMV-seronegative. Sequences were obtained from PBMCs. The chain employs TRBV5-1 and TRBJ2-5; 8 bases agree with TRBD2. CDR3 sequence (DNA): TGCGCCAGCAGCCCGTCGCGCAGCGGGGGACAAGAGACCCAGTACTTC. This translates into CASSPSRSGGQETQYF.